The rows below give T cell receptor beta chains drawn from one sample of a study of T-cell memory formation after mild COVID-19. TCRdb processed the 5' RACE reads anew with MiXCR; each CDR3 protein has one entry. The table shows 80,000 to 90,000 distinct CDR3 sequences, with 25% occurring only once. Material: PBMCs or a T cell subset sorted from them (not recorded which). These receptors all come from a man aged 18 to 30 who had mild COVID-19 (a few samples of this study predate the infection). Cell type and time point are not known. Both conserved end residues are part of each CDR3.

J: TRBJ2-2; V: TRBV7-6; CDR3: CASSTAGADTGELFF
J: TRBJ2-5; V: TRBV7-9; CDR3: CASSSSPGHNRRVYQETQYF
J: TRBJ1-5; V: TRBV7-9; CDR3: CASSLGDREGNQPQHF
J: TRBJ2-3; V: TRBV9; CDR3: CASSAQGSGTDTQYF
J: TRBJ1-6; V: TRBV5-1; CDR3: CASSPLQGPNSPLHF
J: TRBJ2-7; V: TRBV29-1; CDR3: CSVESLGQETYEQYF
J: TRBJ2-7; V: TRBV11-2; CDR3: CASSLNSYEQYF
J: TRBJ2-7; V: TRBV11-2; CDR3: CASSPWDSRSYEQYF
J: TRBJ1-5; V: TRBV3-1; CDR3: CASSHYSGTGVGNQPQHF
J: TRBJ2-5; V: TRBV4-3; CDR3: CASSQVQQETQYF
J: TRBJ2-2; V: TRBV11-3; CDR3: CASSLQNTGELFF
J: TRBJ1-5; V: TRBV5-6; CDR3: CASSLASNQPQHF
J: TRBJ2-5; V: TRBV6-5; CDR3: CASRGQVGLETQYF
J: TRBJ1-1; V: TRBV7-9; CDR3: CASSIFLNTEAFF
J: TRBJ2-7; V: TRBV29-1; CDR3: CSVGDGYEQYF
J: TRBJ2-5; V: TRBV5-6; CDR3: CASSQTSEETQYF
J: TRBJ1-2; V: TRBV24-1; CDR3: CATSDRDQLYGYTF
J: TRBJ2-1; V: TRBV7-2; CDR3: CASSFRVREQFF
J: TRBJ1-5; V: TRBV5-1; CDR3: CASSVTTGGNQPQHF
J: TRBJ1-3; V: TRBV29-1; CDR3: CSVWSAGNTIYF
J: TRBJ1-5; V: TRBV7-9; CDR3: CASSPIGPPQPQHF
J: TRBJ1-5; V: TRBV27; CDR3: CASSWKDSNQPQHF
J: TRBJ2-2; V: TRBV29-1; CDR3: CSASLGQGASYPVGELFF
J: TRBJ2-3; V: TRBV20-1; CDR3: CSASEPDRGADTQYF
J: TRBJ2-5; V: TRBV20-1; CDR3: CSARELTSGQETQYF
J: TRBJ1-4; V: TRBV7-6; CDR3: CASSLGWANEKLFF
J: TRBJ1-1; V: TRBV5-6; CDR3: CASSSWTESGRAFF
J: TRBJ1-1; V: TRBV5-1; CDR3: CASSPLGQGNTEAFF
J: TRBJ2-3; V: TRBV7-2; CDR3: CASRGQGAQTATDTQYF
J: TRBJ1-1; V: TRBV4-1; CDR3: CASSQERPGNTEAFF
J: TRBJ1-2; V: TRBV24-1; CDR3: CATSDLTGAYGYTF
J: TRBJ2-3; V: TRBV7-9; CDR3: CASSPPRGGGDRSTDTQYF
J: TRBJ1-4; V: TRBV6-5; CDR3: CASSPQRGWENEKLFF
J: TRBJ1-2; V: TRBV20-1; CDR3: CSAPRGGPPYGYTF
J: TRBJ2-5; V: TRBV5-1; CDR3: CASSLRGPQETQYF
J: TRBJ2-1; V: TRBV6-1; CDR3: CASSGPGSSYNEQFF
J: TRBJ2-3; V: TRBV6-4; CDR3: CASSDSASGGADTQYF
J: TRBJ2-1; V: TRBV4-1; CDR3: CASSQHPGLAGNEQFF
J: TRBJ2-5; V: TRBV9; CDR3: CASSLDPKETQYF
J: TRBJ1-3; V: TRBV12-3/TRBV12-4; CDR3: CASSSVRGNTIYF